The 28 T cell receptor beta chains presented below share a single source sample, sequenced in a study of tumor and adjacent non-tumor tissue in lung cancer (dated by TCRdb to 2017 to 2018). Libraries came from multiplex PCR. TCRdb names Illumina HiSeq 2500 as the instrument used. Following protocols modified from ARM-PCR, the researchers constructed TCRbeta libraries through three rounds of nested PCR with primers (Table S4). TCRdb redid the processing of the public reads, applying fastp at Q25 and MiXCR, and retained in-frame beta chains. Rows with one shared CDR3 protein collapse into an entry with the most common genes and DNA. Counted in this sample were 85,000 to 130,000 distinct CDR3 sequences; about 62% of them appeared once. The ten largest account for around a fifth of the sample. RNA was isolated from bulk, unsorted tissue, and RNA quality was assessed with a NanoDrop ND-1000 and an Agilent 2100. The normal lung samples consisted of distant non-tumor tissue collected more than 3 cm from the tumor edge.

The specimen was distant non-tumor lung tissue. The origin of the receptors is a man aged 30 to 39 with non-small cell lung cancer.

A note on this clonotype: Compared with germline, one end of the junction differs, possibly owing to a read error. V gene TRBV11-3 combines with J gene TRBJ2-1; 10 bases are a match to TRBD1. CDR1 is SGHNT and CDR2 is YENEEA in the germline V gene. The CDR3 totals 14 residues. CDR3 nucleotides: TGTCCCAGCAGCCTCGGGACAGGGGTCTATGCGCAGTTCTTC. Protein: CPSSLGTGVYAQFF.

Details on this clonotype: The germline gene is not matched at one end of the junction; a read error may be the cause. The V and J genes are TRBV7-9 and TRBJ2-5, with D perhaps matching TRBD2 (6 bases). The CDR3 contains 13 residues. Germline CDR1 and CDR2: SEHNR and FQNEAQ (reference sequence). CDR3 region: CASSPTSRETHYF. CDR3 nucleotides: TGTGCCAGCAGCCCAACGTCCCGGGAGACCCACTACTTC.

This chain uses TRBV11-1 with TRBJ2-7; no clear D. Trimming stripped 1 base from V and 7 bases from J, with 17 bases between. The CDR3 has 15 residues. Germline assignment: CDR1 SGHAT and CDR2 FQDESV (reference sequence). The CDR3 bases are TGTGCCAGCAGCTTAGAGACCACCGGGTCTCTGGAGCAGTACTTC. Its translation: CASSLETTGSLEQYF.

Concerning this clonotype: This may come from a read error, since a much larger clone is one base off. This chain uses TRBV30 with TRBJ2-7; 9 nucleotides align to TRBD1. Germline values: CDR1 GTSNPN, CDR2 SVGIG (reference sequence). This CDR3 has 13 amino acids. For the CDR3, the DNA is TGTGGCTGGGTCGTGGGACAGGGACTTCAGCAGTACTTC. It translates to CGWVVGQGLQQYF.

As concerns this clonotype: The final CDR3 position lacks the conserved phenylalanine or tryptophan, pointing to a likely read error. This chain uses TRBV4-2 with TRBJ1-2; no reliable D call. Trimming pared 4 bases from V and 6 bases from J, leaving 15 bases between. CDR3 size: 14 residues. Germline V gene data show CDR1 as LGHNA and CDR2 as YNFKEQ. The CDR3 coding sequence is TGTGCCAGCAGCCCCCCTCGGCGCGGGCATGGCTACACCTCC. Amino acids: CASSPPRRGHGYTS.

With respect to this clonotype: Relative to the germline gene, one junction end is altered; a read error may explain this. The chain recombines TRBV29-1 with TRBJ2-1; D gene ambiguous. The CDR3 runs to 11 residues. Germline-derived CDR1 and CDR2 are SQVTM and ANQGSEA. The CDR3 region has the DNA TGCCGCGTTGTAAGAAGCGATGAGCAGTTCTTC. As protein: CRVVRSDEQFF.

The chain has TRBV12-3 or TRBV12-4 and TRBJ1-5; tentative D call: TRBD1 (5 bases). CDR3 length: 14 amino acids. Trimming left V 10 bases short and J 11 bases short, with 24 bases between. The CDR3 region is CANGPWGGTQSQHF. CDR3 in DNA: TGTGCCAACGGACCGTGGGGTGGGACCCAGTCCCAGCATTTT.

As for this clonotype: It is likely a read error, because the conserved phenylalanine at the end of the CDR3 is missing. The chain has TRBV5-1 and TRBJ1-1, with D maybe TRBD1 (5 bases). This CDR3 is 15 amino acids long. Between the trimmed V and J ends, which lost 0 bases and 4 bases, there was a span of 13 bases. Germline loops: CDR1 SGHRS, CDR2 YFSETQ. In DNA, the CDR3 is TGCGCCAGCAGCTTGGATGGGACGGGGTTCACTGAAGCTTTCTCT. This sequence encodes CASSLDGTGFTEAFS.

Comments on this clonotype: An end of the junction differs from the germline gene, which may be a read error. The CDR3 bases are TGCAGTACTGGACAGGGGCCCAGCACAGATACGCAGTACTTT. This encodes CSTGQGPSTDTQYF. The chain joins TRBV20-1 to TRBJ2-3; 9 bases agree with TRBD1. The germline CDR1 and CDR2 sequences are DFQATT and SNEGSKA (reference sequence). CDR3 length equals 14 residues.

Points on this clonotype: The junction departs from germline at one end; a sequencing error may be responsible. The rearrangement uses TRBV12-3 or TRBV12-4 and TRBJ2-3; TRBD2 matches 7 bases. This CDR3 contains 16 residues. The CDR3 spells CASSSGLVGVIDTQCF. In DNA, the CDR3 is TGTGCCAGCAGTTCAGGACTAGTGGGAGTAATAGATACGCAGTGTTTT.

This clonotype occurred many times. The rearrangement joins TRBV4-1 to TRBJ2-4; TRBD2 aligns across 12 bases. V was clipped by 0 bases and J by 12 bases; unmatched bases: 12. CDR3 length equals 17 residues. CDR1 is MGHRA and CDR2 is YSYEKL in the germline V gene. CDR3 region: CASSQEPSGRARFPQYF. The CDR3, as DNA: TGCGCCAGCAGCCAAGAGCCTAGCGGGAGGGCCCGGTTCCCTCAGTACTTC.

This chain joins TRBV11-2 and TRBJ2-1; 7 bases align to TRBD2. The V and J ends lost 0 bases and 8 bases, in that order; junction bases with no gene match: 10. Germline V gives CDR1 SGHAT, CDR2 FQNNGV. The CDR3 runs 16 residues. In nucleotides, the CDR3 is TGTGCCAGCAGCTTAGATTGGGTGGGGGGGGTCGATGAGCAGTTCTTC. This codes for CASSLDWVGGVDEQFF.

The gene calls are TRBV20-1 and TRBJ1-1, with D possibly TRBD1 on 5 matching bases. Germline values: CDR1 DFQATT, CDR2 SNEGSKA (reference sequence). With 3 bases removed from V and 11 bases from J, the gap between germline ends came to 16 bases. This CDR3 region has 12 residues. CDR3 DNA sequence: TGCAGTGCTAGCGGTCAGGGCGTTCAGGCTTTCTTT. This encodes CSASGQGVQAFF.

This clonotype has ten or more counts. The chain joins TRBV11-2 to TRBJ2-2, with TRBD2 matching over 7 bases. Germline CDR1 is SGHAT and CDR2 is FQNNGV. V was clipped by 5 bases and J by 0 bases; unmatched bases: 9. This CDR3 is built from 17 residues. This CDR3 is CASSVVLADSNTGELFF. The CDR3 region has the DNA TGTGCCAGCAGCGTAGTGCTAGCGGATTCGAACACCGGGGAGCTGTTTTTT.

Concerning this clonotype itself: Here the CDR3 omits its conserved ending phenylalanine or tryptophan, so a read error is the likely source. The chain combines TRBV11-2 with TRBJ2-3, with a weak D call TRBD1 (6 bases). The CDR3 length is 14 residues. Germline-derived CDR1 and CDR2 are SGHAT and FQNNGV. CDR3 in amino acids: CVSSRGPDTDTQYV. The CDR3 DNA reads as TGTGTCAGCAGCAGGGGTCCAGATACAGATACGCAGTATGTT.

As regards this clonotype: Since the CDR3 does not end with the conserved phenylalanine or tryptophan, this likely comes from a read error. This sequence joins TRBV4-3 and TRBJ1-6; a possible D gene is TRBD1 (5 bases). Germline CDR1 LGHNA, CDR2 YSLEER. This CDR3 comprises 17 residues. Trimming stripped 3 bases from V and 0 bases from J, with 12 bases between. The CDR3 protein is CASSQQYDSSYNSPLHV. The DNA for the CDR3 is TGCGCCAGCAGCCAGCAGTATGACAGCTCCTATAATTCACCCCTCCACGTT.

Concerning this clonotype itself: Lacking the conserved final phenylalanine or tryptophan, this CDR3 likely reflects a read error. This rearrangement joins TRBV4-3 to TRBJ1-4; D is perhaps TRBD1 (5 bases). The CDR3 totals 16 residues. In germline, CDR1 is LGHNA, CDR2 YSLEER. V was shortened by 1 base and J by 7 bases, with 16 bases between the two germline ends. The CDR3 sequence is CASSQGAAPGREKLFC. Written as DNA, the CDR3 is TGCGCCAGCAGCCAAGGGGCAGCCCCGGGGCGTGAAAAACTGTTTTGT.

The genes are TRBV29-1 and TRBJ2-2; 7 bases line up with TRBD1. The CDR3 is 13 residues long. V trimming: 4 bases; J trimming: 9 bases; junction bases outside the gene matches: 8. Germline CDR1 reads SQVTM; CDR2 reads ANQGSEA. The CDR3 coding sequence is TGCAGCGTTGTTGAGGACAGGACCAGGGAGCTGTTTTTT. It encodes CSVVEDRTRELFF.

The V gene is TRBV4-2, the J gene TRBJ2-1, with 10 positions matching TRBD2. Per germline, CDR1 LGHNA and CDR2 YNFKEQ. The V gene end was trimmed by 1 base and the J gene end by 5 bases; junction bases not matched to a gene: 8. The CDR3 has 17 amino acids. The CDR3: CASSQGTSGKDNNEQFF. Here the CDR3 DNA reads TGTGCCAGCAGCCAAGGGACTAGCGGAAAAGATAACAATGAGCAGTTCTTC.

Concerning this clonotype: This may be a read error, as it is one base from a much larger clone. V is TRBV6-2 or TRBV6-3 and J is TRBJ1-5, with no clear D. V lost 2 bases to trimming and J lost 3 bases, with 11 bases between them. Germline values: CDR1 MNHEY, CDR2 SVGEGT. The CDR3 spans 15 residues. CDR3 sequence reads: CASSYRTGNNQPQHF. The CDR3 DNA reads as TGTGCCAGCAGTTACCGTACGGGTAACAATCAGCCCCAGCATTTT.

In this sample, this clonotype turned up many times. Germline is not matched at one junction end, which may reflect a read error. The chain carries TRBV20-1 and TRBJ1-6, with D unresolved. This CDR3 comprises 13 residues. Germline V gene lookup returns CDR1 DFQATT and CDR2 SNEGSKA (reference sequence). In nucleotides, the CDR3 is TGCAGTGCTTCGACACAGATTAATTCGCCCCTCCACTTT. This codes for CSASTQINSPLHF.

Of note for this clonotype: The junction differs from germline at one of its ends, possibly a read error. The V call is TRBV12-3 or TRBV12-4, the J call TRBJ2-3; tentative D call: TRBD2 (6 bases). The CDR3 totals 14 residues. The CDR3 DNA reads TGTGCCAGCAGTTCTGGGGGGTGCACTGATACGCAGTATTTT. Its translation is CASSSGGCTDTQYF.

This clonotype has at least ten counts. The J gene is TRBJ2-3, the V gene TRBV6-2 or TRBV6-3, with 8 bases fitting TRBD1. CDR3 size: 14 residues. J lost 8 bases, V lost 2 bases, and 6 bases had no gene match. Germline V gene sequence: CDR1 MNHEY, CDR2 SVGEGT. The CDR3 coding sequence is TGTGCCAGCAGTTACGACGCAGGGGGCTCTACGCAGTATTTT. Translating gives CASSYDAGGSTQYF.

Regarding this clonotype: The junction and the germline gene differ at one end; a read error may be behind it. The rearrangement joins TRBV6-5 to TRBJ2-5; D possibly corresponds to TRBD2 (6 bases). Germline V gene data show CDR1 as MNHEY and CDR2 as SVGAGI. The CDR3 has 11 residues. The CDR3 region has the DNA TGTGCCAGCAGTTGCGGGGAGACCCAATACTTC. Translation gives CASSCGETQYF.

This clonotype was observed a few times. This chain links TRBV11-2 with TRBJ2-4, with D unresolved. Germline CDR1 reads SGHAT; CDR2 reads FQNNGV. The V gene lost 5 bases and the J gene lost 7 bases, with 15 bases spanning the gap. CDR3 length equals 14 residues. The CDR3 region has the DNA TGTGCCAGCAGCCCCGGCCCCCCATCGAACATTCAGTACTTC. Its translation is CASSPGPPSNIQYF.

With regard to this clonotype: The junction differs from germline at one of its ends, possibly a read error. The rearrangement links TRBV29-1 to TRBJ1-5; 7 bases map to TRBD1. The germline CDR1 and CDR2 sequences are SQVTM and ANQGSEA. CDR3 length: 14 amino acids. The CDR3 nucleotides read TGCAGCCCTATCCGCTGGGACAGCAATCAGCCCCAGCATTTC. Its protein product is CSPIRWDSNQPQHF. The entire variable domain, with the rest obtained from reference TRBV29-1 and TRBJ1-5, is as follows: SAVISQKPSRDICQRGTSLTIQCQVDSQVTMMFWYRQQPGQSLTLIATANQGSEATYESGFVIDKFPISRPNLTFSTLTVSNMSPEDSSIYLCSPIRWDSNQPQHFGDGTRLSIL.

V gene TRBV11-2 combines with J gene TRBJ2-5, with D possibly matching TRBD1 (7 bases). The CDR3 is 14 amino acids. The V end lost 5 bases, the J end lost 5 bases, and 15 bases lay between the germline ends. CDR1 is SGHAT and CDR2 is FQNNGV in the germline V gene. DNA of the CDR3: TGTGCCAGCAGCCCAGTCCCAGGGGGGGAGACCCAGTACTTC. It encodes CASSPVPGGETQYF.

This clonotype was counted many times. The V call is TRBV29-1, the J call TRBJ1-1, with no clear D. CDR3 length: 11 residues. V dropped 5 bases and J dropped 4 bases, with 8 bases sitting between them. CDR1 and CDR2 (germline): SQVTM, ANQGSEA. The CDR3 spells CSVPTGTEAFF. The CDR3 DNA is TGCAGCGTTCCCACGGGCACTGAAGCTTTCTTT.